The 4 T cell receptor beta chains in this list originate from one sample, sequenced in a study of vaccination effects on CD4 cells after COVID-19. These receptors' antigens are unknown. Assay used: immunoSEQ multiplex PCR; TCRdb lists only in-frame clones, some missing. The data hold 60,000 to 80,000 clones, with roughly 74% observed a single time. Subsequent to 10 days of culture, CD4+ T cells were isolated. Participants each got two BNT162b2 or mRNA-1273 vaccine doses. The sequencing used CD4+ T cells from PBMCs cultured without peptide, collected after COVID-19 vaccination. These receptors were obtained from a human donor who received a COVID-19 vaccine.

The chain joins TRBV3-1 (or the pseudogene TRBV3-2) to TRBJ1-2; TRBD1 matches 11 bases. Germline loops: CDR1 LGHDT, CDR2 YNNKEL (reference sequence). CDR3 length: 12 amino acids. The J segment lost 14 bases and the V segment lost 3 bases, leaving 5 bases of the junction unmatched. The CDR3 sequence: CASSQRDRGLTF. CDR3 nucleotides: TGTGCCAGCAGCCAGCGGGACAGGGGGTTAACCTTC.

This clone was observed a few times. The rearrangement uses TRBV7-2 and TRBJ2-1; 11 bases are a match to TRBD2. The CDR3 extends over 16 amino acids. Germline values: CDR1 SGHTA, CDR2 FQGNSA. The V segment lost 4 bases and the J segment 2 bases; nucleotides outside the gene matches: 4. The CDR3 loop reads CASSYRLAGTYNEQFF. CDR3 DNA: TGTGCCAGCAGCTATCGACTAGCGGGGACCTACAATGAGCAGTTCTTC.

The V call is TRBV5-5, the J call TRBJ1-1; D ambiguous. V was cut by 4 bases and J by 5 bases, with 9 bases left in between. CDR3 length: 12 amino acids. Germline V lookup: CDR1 SGHKS, CDR2 YYEKEE (reference sequence). The CDR3 bases are TGTGCCAGCAGCCCCGGGTGGACTGAAGCTTTCTTT. Translating it yields CASSPGWTEAFF. Supplemented by reference TRBV5-5 and TRBJ1-1, the full variable domain reads DAGVTQSPTHLIKTRGQQVTLRCSPISGHKSVSWYQQVLGQGPQFIFQYYEKEERGRGNFPDRFSARQFPNYSSELNVNALLLGDSALYLCASSPGWTEAFFGQGTRLTVV.

This clone showed up just a few times. The chain has TRBV28 and TRBJ1-4; D may be TRBD1 (5 bases). The CDR3 totals 14 residues. The V end was cut by 7 bases, the J end by 8 bases, with 17 bases between. Germline V gene data show CDR1 as MDHEN and CDR2 as SYDVKM. Here the CDR3 reads CASIPGGSEEKLFF. The CDR3 coding sequence is TGTGCCAGCATCCCCGGGGGTTCCGAAGAAAAACTGTTTTTT.